A single sample gave rise to the 32 T cell receptor beta chains below, sequenced in a study of blood T cell repertoires in COVID-19. Profiled with immunoSEQ multiplex PCR; TCRdb holds only in-frame clones, not every one. The sample shows about 74,000 clones, about 83% of them seen only once. Sequences were obtained from peripheral blood. The receptors were gathered from a man older than 75 with acute or convalescent COVID-19.

V usage is TRBV10-2 and J usage is TRBJ2-7; D unresolved. Germline loops: CDR1 WSHSY, CDR2 SAAADI. Deletions cut 6 bases from V and 2 bases from J, with 5 bases between. The CDR3 runs 11 residues. For the CDR3, the DNA is TGCGCCAGCAGAGCCACCTACGAGCAGTACTTC. Protein product: CASRATYEQYF.

This chain links TRBV11-2 with TRBJ2-7; perhaps TRBD2 as D (5 bases). The CDR3 is 14 amino acids. From germline, CDR1 is SGHAT and CDR2 FQNNGV. Between the trimmed V and J ends, which lost 5 bases and 7 bases, there was a span of 18 bases. The CDR3 nucleotides are TGTGCCAGCAGCCCCCGGACCGCGTCGGGGGAGCAGTACTTC. Translation gives CASSPRTASGEQYF.

This clone appeared once. The gene calls are TRBV6-2 or TRBV6-3 and TRBJ1-5; D perhaps matches TRBD1 (5 bases). Germline-derived CDR1 and CDR2 are MNHEY and SVGEGT. This CDR3 has 16 amino acids. V lost 5 bases, J lost 4 bases, and 18 bases lay in between. CDR3 sequence reads: CASSRGRATGNQPQHF. The CDR3 bases are TGTGCCAGCAGTAGGGGCAGAGCGACCGGGAATCAGCCCCAGCATTTT.

The chain carries TRBV5-4 and TRBJ2-1, with D possibly being TRBD2 (6 bases). The CDR3 totals 14 residues. Germline V gives CDR1 SGHNT, CDR2 YYREEE (reference sequence). V was trimmed by 3 bases and J by 10 bases, leaving 17 bases between them. The DNA for the CDR3 is TGTGCCAGCAGCTCAGGTGGGGAGGCGGGGGAGCAGTTCTTC. Protein: CASSSGGEAGEQFF.

There are a few counts of this clone. CDR3 nucleotide sequence: TGTGCCAGCCGGGAGAACAGGGGGCTCCAGCCCCAGCATTTT. Its protein product is CASRENRGLQPQHF. This rearrangement joins TRBV6-5 to TRBJ1-5, with 9 bases aligning to TRBD1. The length of the CDR3 is 14 residues. Per germline, CDR1 MNHEY and CDR2 SVGAGI. V dropped 8 bases and J dropped 7; count of bases not matched to a gene: 9.

The V call is TRBV7-3, the J call TRBJ2-7; 8 nucleotides line up with TRBD1. V trimming: 4 bases; J trimming: 4 bases; junction bases outside the gene matches: 9. The CDR3 has 15 amino acids. Germline V gene lookup returns CDR1 SGHTA and CDR2 FQGTGA. For the CDR3, the DNA is TGTGCCAGCAGCTCCTATCCGGGACAGGAATACGAGCAGTACTTC. This codes for CASSSYPGQEYEQYF.

CDR3 in amino acids: CASSQSLTGPAKEQFF. The CDR3 bases are TGTGCCAGCAGCCAAAGTCTGACAGGCCCGGCTAAAGAGCAGTTCTTC. V is TRBV3-1 (or the pseudogene TRBV3-2) and J is TRBJ2-1; D might be TRBD1 (6 bases). Germline lookup yields CDR1 LGHDT and CDR2 YNNKEL (reference sequence). The CDR3 runs to 16 residues. Trimming took 2 bases from V and 10 from J, leaving 21 bases between them.

J is TRBJ2-7 and V is TRBV5-1; D is uncertain. Trimming took off 4 bases at V and 2 bases at J, with 4 bases between the two ends. Per the germline V gene, CDR1 is SGHRS and CDR2 is YFSETQ. The CDR3 has 11 residues. The CDR3 sequence: CASSNTYEQYF. The CDR3 DNA reads TGCGCCAGCAGCAATACCTACGAGCAGTACTTC.

The chain employs TRBV7-2 and TRBJ1-1; 9 bases align to TRBD1. From germline, CDR1 is SGHTA and CDR2 FQGNSA. This CDR3 is built from 15 residues. The J segment lost 4 bases and the V segment lost 5 bases, leaving 8 bases of the junction unmatched. The CDR3 is CASSNRGRKPTEAFF. For the CDR3, the DNA is TGTGCCAGCAGCAACAGGGGGCGTAAGCCCACTGAAGCTTTCTTT. The complete variable domain, with remaining parts taken from reference TRBV7-2 and TRBJ1-1, reads GAGVSQSPSNKVTEKGKDVELRCDPISGHTALYWYRQSLGQGLEFLIYFQGNSAPDKSGLPSDRFSAERTGGSVSTLTIQRTQQEDSAVYLCASSNRGRKPTEAFFGQGTRLTVV.

The rearrangement uses TRBV4-3 and TRBJ2-7; 9 positions agree with TRBD1. Trimming cost V 5 bases and J 2 bases; bases outside gene matches: 10. The germline gives CDR1 LGHNA, CDR2 YSLEER. This CDR3 contains 16 residues. CDR3 residues: CASSIGTGKRAYEQYF. The DNA of the CDR3 is TGCGCCAGCAGCATAGGGACAGGGAAGAGGGCCTACGAGCAGTACTTC.

This clone appeared once. This chain uses TRBV19 with TRBJ1-2, with a tentative D call TRBD1 (6 bases). V was clipped by 6 bases and J by 8 bases, with 19 bases between them. Germline CDR1 reads LNHDA; CDR2 reads SQIVND (reference sequence). The CDR3 runs 14 residues. CDR3 protein: CASRDRLTVLGYTF. In DNA, the CDR3 is TGTGCCAGTAGAGACAGGCTAACCGTTTTAGGCTACACCTTC.

The gene calls are TRBV11-1 and TRBJ2-7; 12 positions match TRBD2. This CDR3 spans 15 amino acids. The trim removed 5 bases at V and 3 bases at J, leaving 5 bases unmatched. Germline loops: CDR1 SGHAT, CDR2 FQDESV (reference sequence). CDR3 in DNA: TGTGCCAGCAGCCGGGGACTAGCGGGTGTCTACGAGCAGTACTTC. It yields the protein CASSRGLAGVYEQYF.

This chain joins TRBV9 and TRBJ2-1; no reliable D call. This CDR3 comprises 15 residues. V lost 1 base, J lost 7 bases, and 15 bases lay in between. Germline-derived CDR1 and CDR2 are SGDLS and YYNGEE. The CDR3 loop reads CASSVYEYPENEQFF. The CDR3 DNA sequence: TGTGCCAGCAGCGTATATGAATATCCTGAGAATGAGCAGTTCTTC.

The rearrangement joins TRBV28 to TRBJ1-2; 10 bases are shared with TRBD1. From germline, CDR1 is MDHEN and CDR2 SYDVKM. This CDR3 has 15 amino acids. The V gene end was trimmed by 6 bases and the J gene end by 7 bases; junction bases not matched to a gene: 11. The CDR3 region is CASRPARQGAGGYTF. The CDR3 DNA reads TGTGCCAGCAGGCCCGCCCGACAGGGGGCAGGTGGCTACACCTTC.

V gene TRBV7-9 combines with J gene TRBJ1-1; D possibly corresponds to TRBD1 (6 bases). Trimming took 0 bases from V and 14 from J, leaving 22 bases between them. Germline CDR1 SEHNR, CDR2 FQNEAQ (reference sequence). The CDR3 is 15 amino acids. Here the CDR3 DNA reads TGTGCCAGCAGCTTAGCGGGGTTCAGGGGAGTTTTTACGTTCTTT. Translation: CASSLAGFRGVFTFF.

This clone has more than one count but fewer than ten. The CDR3 sequence: CASSFSRRGQDTQYF. Written as DNA, the CDR3 is TGTGCCAGCAGTTTTTCTCGGCGGGGTCAAGATACGCAGTATTTT. The rearrangement uses TRBV6-2 or TRBV6-3 and TRBJ2-3; the D gene is possibly TRBD2 (6 bases). This CDR3 comprises 15 residues. Trimming removed 4 bases from V and 5 bases from J, with 16 bases in between. Looked up from germline, CDR1 is MNHEY and CDR2 is SVGEGT.

The V gene is TRBV19, the J gene TRBJ1-3; weak D call: TRBD1 (6 bases). CDR3 length: 17 residues. The germline CDR1 and CDR2 sequences are LNHDA and SQIVND (reference sequence). V lost 3 bases to trimming and J lost 4 bases, with 19 bases between them. This CDR3 reads CASSIYVGGGSGNTIYF. DNA for the CDR3: TGTGCCAGTAGTATCTACGTCGGCGGGGGCTCAGGAAACACCATATATTTT. Filled out from reference TRBV19 and TRBJ1-3, the complete variable domain reads DGGITQSPKYLFRKEGQNVTLSCEQNLNHDAMYWYRQDPGQGLRLIYYSQIVNDFQKGDIAEGYSVSREKKESFPLTVTSAQKNPTAFYLCASSIYVGGGSGNTIYFGEGSWLTVV.

CDR3 residues: CASSLGQPNTGELFF. DNA for the CDR3: TGTGCCAGCAGCTTAGGACAGCCAAACACCGGGGAGCTGTTTTTT. The rearrangement joins TRBV7-2 to TRBJ2-2, with a tentative D call TRBD1 (5 bases). Germline V lookup: CDR1 SGHTA, CDR2 FQGNSA. The germline V and J ends were trimmed by 1 base and 2 bases, with 8 bases remaining between them. The CDR3 extends over 15 amino acids. The complete variable domain, with remaining parts taken from reference TRBV7-2 and TRBJ2-2, reads GAGVSQSPSNKVTEKGKDVELRCDPISGHTALYWYRQSLGQGLEFLIYFQGNSAPDKSGLPSDRFSAERTGGSVSTLTIQRTQQEDSAVYLCASSLGQPNTGELFFGEGSRLTVL.

This clone was seen just once. V usage is TRBV14 and J usage is TRBJ1-6; D is undetermined. The germline V gene encodes CDR1 SGHDN and CDR2 FVKESK. This CDR3 is 13 amino acids long. Trimming removed 4 bases at V and 8 bases at J, with 9 bases between. CDR3 residues: CASSPRTDSPLHF. The CDR3 nucleotides are TGTGCCAGCAGCCCCCGAACGGATTCACCCCTCCACTTT.

CDR3 protein: CASRGTGDYNEQFF. CDR3 DNA sequence: TGTGCCAGCAGGGGGACAGGGGACTACAATGAGCAGTTCTTC. The chain has TRBV7-2 and TRBJ2-1; 10 bases map to TRBD1. CDR1 is SGHTA and CDR2 is FQGNSA in the germline V gene. V shed 6 bases and J 3 bases; nucleotides not matched to a gene: 2. This CDR3 has 14 amino acids.

J is TRBJ2-7 and V is TRBV4-2; 7 nucleotides match TRBD1. The germline V gene encodes CDR1 LGHNA and CDR2 YNFKEQ. With V trimmed by 4 bases and J by 8 bases, 14 bases remained unmatched. The CDR3 is 15 amino acids. The CDR3 region is CASSPAPGQYVKQYF. CDR3 sequence (DNA): TGTGCCAGCAGCCCTGCCCCGGGACAGTATGTCAAGCAGTACTTC.

This clone is a singleton in its sample. This chain connects TRBV5-1 to TRBJ1-2, with D tentatively TRBD1 (5 bases). Germline loops: CDR1 SGHRS, CDR2 YFSETQ. Trimming took 3 bases from V and 4 from J, leaving 10 bases between them. This CDR3 comprises 13 residues. CDR3 coding DNA: TGCGCCAGCAGCTCGACAGTTGGCTATGGCTACACCTTC. Protein product: CASSSTVGYGYTF.

The chain has TRBV14 and TRBJ2-5, with TRBD2 identical over 11 bases. The V gene's germline CDR1 is SGHDN and CDR2 FVKESK. The CDR3 runs 15 residues. V gave up 4 bases and J gave up 3 bases; unmatched junction bases: 4. The CDR3 here is CASSLILAGEETQYF. The CDR3 DNA follows: TGTGCCAGCAGCCTCATACTAGCGGGGGAAGAGACCCAGTACTTC.

The chain combines TRBV18 with TRBJ1-2; D perhaps matches TRBD1 (6 bases). V was trimmed by 0 bases and J by 3 bases, leaving 14 bases between them. Germline CDR1 and CDR2: KGHSH and LQKENI. The CDR3 extends over 16 amino acids. CDR3 sequence (DNA): TGTGCCAGCTCACCACCGGGGGTGAAGGGGGACTATGGCTACACCTTC. Translated: CASSPPGVKGDYGYTF.

The chain joins TRBV2 to TRBJ2-5; 9 bases agree with TRBD2. The CDR3 sequence is 12 residues long. Per germline, CDR1 SNHLY and CDR2 FYNNEI. J lost 4 bases, V lost 6 bases, and 0 bases had no gene match. The CDR3 sequence is CASRLAGETQYF. CDR3 nucleotides: TGTGCCAGCAGACTAGCGGGAGAGACCCAGTACTTC.

The table lists this clone with a count of one. This chain uses TRBV7-2 with TRBJ2-6, with D hard to call. This CDR3 spans 14 amino acids. V lost 3 bases and J 2 bases, leaving 5 bases between the germline ends. Looked up from germline, CDR1 is SGHTA and CDR2 is FQGNSA. In nucleotides, the CDR3 is TGTGCCAGCAGCTTCGACACTGGGGCCAACGTCCTGACTTTC. It is translated as CASSFDTGANVLTF.

This clone was seen only once. The chain couples TRBV28 to TRBJ1-5; D unclear. Germline CDR1 reads MDHEN; CDR2 reads SYDVKM. The CDR3 extends over 16 amino acids. Trimming removed 5 bases from V and 0 bases from J, with 14 bases in between. In DNA, the CDR3 is TGTGCCAGCAGTCTAGTGGCGGTCTATAGCAATCAGCCCCAGCATTTT. It encodes CASSLVAVYSNQPQHF.

The chain links TRBV24-1 to TRBJ2-1; D call uncertain. V lost 6 bases, J lost 0 bases, and 8 bases lay in between. This CDR3 contains 14 residues. CDR1 and CDR2 from the germline V gene are KGHDR and SFDVKD. For the CDR3, the DNA is TGTGCCACCAGTCCTGGCGGCTCCTACAATGAGCAGTTCTTC. Translating gives CATSPGGSYNEQFF.

The chain uses TRBV30 and TRBJ1-3; 7 nucleotides agree with TRBD1. CDR1 is GTSNPN and CDR2 is SVGIG in the germline V gene (reference sequence). CDR3 size: 12 residues. With 2 bases clipped from V and 12 bases from J, the junction kept 7 bases outside the gene matches. The CDR3 bases are TGTGCCTGGAGTCGACAGGGAGAGATCATATATTTT. It yields the protein CAWSRQGEIIYF.

The chain uses TRBV2 and TRBJ2-1, with 8 positions matching TRBD2. Looked up from germline, CDR1 is SNHLY and CDR2 is FYNNEI. The CDR3 is 15 amino acids. J gave up 2 bases and V 4 bases, and 4 bases lay outside the gene matches. The CDR3 DNA reads TGTGCCAGCAGTGGTAGCGGGGCCACCTACAATGAGCAGTTCTTC. Translated, it gives CASSGSGATYNEQFF.

The chain links TRBV6-5 to TRBJ2-1; the match to TRBD1 covers 7 bases. From germline, CDR1 is MNHEY and CDR2 SVGAGI. CDR3 length: 15 residues. Trimming cost V 4 bases and J 8 bases; bases outside gene matches: 11. The CDR3 sequence is CASSFTGVVRDEQFF. CDR3 coding DNA: TGTGCCAGCAGTTTTACAGGGGTGGTCAGGGATGAGCAGTTCTTC.

V gene TRBV19 combines with J gene TRBJ2-1; 8 positions agree with TRBD1. J lost 3 bases, V lost 6 bases, and 7 bases had no gene match. Germline CDR1 reads LNHDA; CDR2 reads SQIVND (reference sequence). This CDR3 has 15 amino acids. CDR3 DNA: TGTGCCAGTAGCCGTCAGGGGGCGGGCTACAATGAGCAGTTCTTC. Translating gives CASSRQGAGYNEQFF.